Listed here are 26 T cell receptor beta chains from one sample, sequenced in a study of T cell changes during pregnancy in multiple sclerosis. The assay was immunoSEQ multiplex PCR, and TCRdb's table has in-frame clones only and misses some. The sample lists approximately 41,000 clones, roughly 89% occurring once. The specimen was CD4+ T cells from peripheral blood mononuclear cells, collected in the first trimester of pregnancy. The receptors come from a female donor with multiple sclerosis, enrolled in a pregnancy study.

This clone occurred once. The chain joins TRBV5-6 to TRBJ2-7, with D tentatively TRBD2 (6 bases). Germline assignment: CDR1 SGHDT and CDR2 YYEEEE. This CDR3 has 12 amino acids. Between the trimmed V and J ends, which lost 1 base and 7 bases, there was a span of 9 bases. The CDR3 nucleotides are TGTGCCAGCAGCTTGTACGGGACTGAGCAGTACTTC. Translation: CASSLYGTEQYF.

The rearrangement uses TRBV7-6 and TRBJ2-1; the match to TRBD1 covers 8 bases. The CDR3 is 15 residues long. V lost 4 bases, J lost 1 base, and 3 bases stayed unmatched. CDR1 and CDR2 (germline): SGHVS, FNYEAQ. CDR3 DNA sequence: TGTGCCAGCAGCTCGCGACAGGGGTCCTACAATGAGCAGTTCTTC. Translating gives CASSSRQGSYNEQFF.

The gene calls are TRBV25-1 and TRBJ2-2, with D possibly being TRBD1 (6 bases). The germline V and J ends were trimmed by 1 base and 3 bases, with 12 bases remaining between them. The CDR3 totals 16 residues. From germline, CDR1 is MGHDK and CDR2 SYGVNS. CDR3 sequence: CASSELGQGHTGELFF. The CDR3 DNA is TGTGCCAGCAGTGAATTGGGGCAGGGGCACACCGGGGAGCTGTTTTTT.

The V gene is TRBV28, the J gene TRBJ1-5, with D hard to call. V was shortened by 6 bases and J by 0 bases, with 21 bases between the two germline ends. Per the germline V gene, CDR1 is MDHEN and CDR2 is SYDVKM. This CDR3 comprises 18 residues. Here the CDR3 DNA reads TGTGCCAGCAGAAAAAAACGCGAGAGGCTACTTAGCAATCAGCCCCAGCATTTT. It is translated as CASRKKRERLLSNQPQHF.

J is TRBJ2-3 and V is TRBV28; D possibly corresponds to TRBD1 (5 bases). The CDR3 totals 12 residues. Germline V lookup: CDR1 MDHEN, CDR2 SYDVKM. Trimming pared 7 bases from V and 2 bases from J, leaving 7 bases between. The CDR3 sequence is CASTTDTDTQYF. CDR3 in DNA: TGTGCCAGCACGACAGACACAGATACGCAGTATTTT.

CDR3 in amino acids: CASRSTDRTGNTEAFF. The CDR3 DNA is TGTGCCAGCAGGAGTACGGACAGGACTGGGAACACTGAAGCTTTCTTT. The chain employs TRBV28 and TRBJ1-1, with 7 positions matching TRBD1. Trimming cost V 6 bases and J 1 base; bases outside gene matches: 11. Per germline, CDR1 MDHEN and CDR2 SYDVKM. The CDR3 is made up of 16 amino acids.

The CDR3, as DNA: TGTGCCAGCAGTTGGACAAAATGGCACACTGAAGCTTTCTTT. Protein sequence: CASSWTKWHTEAFF. The genes are TRBV6-5 and TRBJ1-1; a weak D match, TRBD1 (5 bases). The germline CDR1 and CDR2 sequences are MNHEY and SVGAGI. Trimming removed 4 bases at V and 3 bases at J, with 12 bases between. The CDR3 totals 14 residues.

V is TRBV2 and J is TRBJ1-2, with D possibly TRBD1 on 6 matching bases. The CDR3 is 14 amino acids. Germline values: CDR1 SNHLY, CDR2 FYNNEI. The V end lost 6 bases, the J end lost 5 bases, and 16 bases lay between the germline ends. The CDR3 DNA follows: TGTGCCAGCAGACGGCAAGGGGGAGAGTATGGCTACACCTTC. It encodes CASRRQGGEYGYTF. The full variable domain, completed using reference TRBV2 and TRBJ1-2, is EPEVTQTPSHQVTQMGQEVILRCVPISNHLYFYWYRQILGQKVEFLVSFYNNEISEKSEIFDDQFSVERPDGSNFTLKIRSTKLEDSAMYFCASRRQGGEYGYTFGSGTRLTVV.

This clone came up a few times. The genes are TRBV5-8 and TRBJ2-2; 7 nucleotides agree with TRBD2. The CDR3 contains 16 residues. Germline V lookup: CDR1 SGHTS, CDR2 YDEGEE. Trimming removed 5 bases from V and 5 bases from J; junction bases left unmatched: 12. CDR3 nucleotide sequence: TGTGCCAGCAGAAGTGGAACGGGAGGCAGGACCGGGGAGCTGTTTTTT. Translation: CASRSGTGGRTGELFF. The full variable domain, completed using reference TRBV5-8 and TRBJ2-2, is EAGVTQSPTHLIKTRGQQATLRCSPISGHTSVYWYQQALGLGLQFLLWYDEGEERNRGNFPPRFSGRQFPNYSSELNVNALELEDSALYLCASRSGTGGRTGELFFGEGSRLTVL.

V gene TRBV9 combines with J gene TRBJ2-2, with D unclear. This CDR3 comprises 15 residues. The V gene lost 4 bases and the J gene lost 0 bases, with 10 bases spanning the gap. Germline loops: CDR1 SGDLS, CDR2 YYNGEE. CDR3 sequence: CASSTTDSNTGELFF. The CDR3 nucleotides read TGTGCCAGCAGCACTACGGATTCGAACACCGGGGAGCTGTTTTTT.

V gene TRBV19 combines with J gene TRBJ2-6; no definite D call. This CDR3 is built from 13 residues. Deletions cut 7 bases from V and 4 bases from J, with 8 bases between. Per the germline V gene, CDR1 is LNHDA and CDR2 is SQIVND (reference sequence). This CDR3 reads CASTGFGANVLTF. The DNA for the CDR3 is TGTGCCAGTACCGGGTTCGGGGCCAACGTCCTGACTTTC.

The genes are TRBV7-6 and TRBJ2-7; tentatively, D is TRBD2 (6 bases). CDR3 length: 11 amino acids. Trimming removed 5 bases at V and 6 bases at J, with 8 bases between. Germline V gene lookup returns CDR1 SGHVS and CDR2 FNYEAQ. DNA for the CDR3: TGTGCCAGCAGCCCCGGGGGCGAGCAGTACTTC. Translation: CASSPGGEQYF.

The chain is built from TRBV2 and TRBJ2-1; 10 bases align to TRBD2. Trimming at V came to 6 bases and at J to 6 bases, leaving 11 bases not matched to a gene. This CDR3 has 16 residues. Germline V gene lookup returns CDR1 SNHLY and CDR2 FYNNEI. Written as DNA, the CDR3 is TGTGCCAGCAGCGGAGCGGGAGGGCAATTATCCAATGAGCAGTTCTTC. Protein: CASSGAGGQLSNEQFF.

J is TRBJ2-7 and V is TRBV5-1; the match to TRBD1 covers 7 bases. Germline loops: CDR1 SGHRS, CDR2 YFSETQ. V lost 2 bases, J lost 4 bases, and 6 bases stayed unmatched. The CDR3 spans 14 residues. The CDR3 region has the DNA TGCGCCAGCAGCTTAAACAGGGGAACGTACGAGCAGTACTTC. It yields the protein CASSLNRGTYEQYF.

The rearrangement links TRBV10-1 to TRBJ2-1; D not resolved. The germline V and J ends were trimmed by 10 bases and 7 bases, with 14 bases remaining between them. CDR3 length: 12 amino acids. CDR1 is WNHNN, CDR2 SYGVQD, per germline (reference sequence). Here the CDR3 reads CAIVLGRNEQFF. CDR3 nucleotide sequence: TGCGCCATCGTCCTGGGCCGGAATGAGCAGTTCTTC.

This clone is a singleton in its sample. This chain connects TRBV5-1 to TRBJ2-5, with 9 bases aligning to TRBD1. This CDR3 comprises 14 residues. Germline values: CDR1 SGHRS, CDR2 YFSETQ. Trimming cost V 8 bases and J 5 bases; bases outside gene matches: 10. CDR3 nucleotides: TGCGCCAGTCCAGCCGGGACAGGGATTGAGACCCAGTACTTC. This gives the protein CASPAGTGIETQYF.

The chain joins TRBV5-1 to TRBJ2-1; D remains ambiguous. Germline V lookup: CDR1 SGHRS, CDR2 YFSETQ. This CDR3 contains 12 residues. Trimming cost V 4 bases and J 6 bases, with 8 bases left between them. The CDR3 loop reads CASSIAGNEQFF. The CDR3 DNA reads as TGCGCCAGCAGCATAGCTGGCAATGAGCAGTTCTTC.

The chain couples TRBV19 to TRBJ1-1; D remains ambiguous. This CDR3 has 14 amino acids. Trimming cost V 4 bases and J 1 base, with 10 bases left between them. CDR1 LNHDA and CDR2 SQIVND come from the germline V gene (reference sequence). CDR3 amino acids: CASSSRHENTEAFF. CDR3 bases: TGTGCCAGTAGTAGCAGACACGAGAACACTGAAGCTTTCTTT.

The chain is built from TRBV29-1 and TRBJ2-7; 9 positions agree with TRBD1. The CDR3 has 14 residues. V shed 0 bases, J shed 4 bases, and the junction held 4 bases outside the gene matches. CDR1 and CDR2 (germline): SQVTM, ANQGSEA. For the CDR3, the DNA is TGCAGCGTTGAAGATCATGGACAGGGGTACGAGCAGTACTTC. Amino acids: CSVEDHGQGYEQYF.

The CDR3 bases are TGTGCCAGCAGCGTTACTAGCGGGAGAATCACCGGGGAGCTGTTTTTT. Protein: CASSVTSGRITGELFF. The chain couples TRBV13 to TRBJ2-2; 11 bases map to TRBD2. This CDR3 region has 16 residues. Germline V gene data show CDR1 as PRHDT and CDR2 as FYEKMQ (reference sequence). V trimming: 5 bases; J trimming: 4 bases; junction bases outside the gene matches: 6.

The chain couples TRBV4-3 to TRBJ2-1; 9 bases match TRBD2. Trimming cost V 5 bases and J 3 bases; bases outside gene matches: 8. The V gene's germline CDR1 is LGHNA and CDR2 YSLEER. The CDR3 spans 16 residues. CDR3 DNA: TGCGCCAGCAGCTTAACCCTTAGCGGGAGCTACAATGAGCAGTTCTTC. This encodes CASSLTLSGSYNEQFF.

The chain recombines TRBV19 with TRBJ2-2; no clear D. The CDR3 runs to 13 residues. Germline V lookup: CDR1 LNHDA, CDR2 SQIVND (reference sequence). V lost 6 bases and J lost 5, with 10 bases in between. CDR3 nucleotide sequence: TGTGCCAGTAGAGTTAGTTGGACCGGGGAGCTGTTTTTT. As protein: CASRVSWTGELFF. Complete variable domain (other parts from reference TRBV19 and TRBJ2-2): DGGITQSPKYLFRKEGQNVTLSCEQNLNHDAMYWYRQDPGQGLRLIYYSQIVNDFQKGDIAEGYSVSREKKESFPLTVTSAQKNPTAFYLCASRVSWTGELFFGEGSRLTVL.

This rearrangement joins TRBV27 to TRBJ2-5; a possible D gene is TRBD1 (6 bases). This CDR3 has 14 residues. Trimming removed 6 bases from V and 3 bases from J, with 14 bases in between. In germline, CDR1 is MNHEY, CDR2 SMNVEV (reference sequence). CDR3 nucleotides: TGTGCCAGCAGGCATGGACAGCTCGAAGAGACCCAGTACTTC. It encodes CASRHGQLEETQYF.

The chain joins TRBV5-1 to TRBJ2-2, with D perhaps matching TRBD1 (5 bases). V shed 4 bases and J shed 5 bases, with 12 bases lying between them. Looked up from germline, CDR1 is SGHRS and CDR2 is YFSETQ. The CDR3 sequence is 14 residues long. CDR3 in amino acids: CASSLVQGTGELFF. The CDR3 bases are TGCGCCAGCAGCCTGGTTCAGGGTACCGGGGAGCTGTTTTTT.

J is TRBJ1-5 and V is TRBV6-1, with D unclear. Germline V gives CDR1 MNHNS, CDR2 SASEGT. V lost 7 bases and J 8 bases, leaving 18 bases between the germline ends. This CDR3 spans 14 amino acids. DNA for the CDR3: TGTGCCAGCATCTTACAAGGCTTCGGGGAGCCCCAGCATTTT. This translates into CASILQGFGEPQHF.

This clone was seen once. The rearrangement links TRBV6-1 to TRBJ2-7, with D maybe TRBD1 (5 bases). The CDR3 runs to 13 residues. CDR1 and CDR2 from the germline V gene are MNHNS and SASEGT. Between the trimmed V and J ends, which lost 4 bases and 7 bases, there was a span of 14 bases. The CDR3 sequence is CASSGNRLREQYF. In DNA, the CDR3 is TGTGCCAGCAGTGGCAACAGGCTGAGAGAGCAGTACTTC.